A single sample is the source of the 19 T cell receptor beta chains below, sequenced in a study of control samples from healthy donors and cancer patients. This table comes from immunoSEQ multiplex PCR, and its TCRdb copy is limited to in-frame clones, with some not included. The repertoire includes 22,000 or so clones, approximately 89% of them detected once, and around 38% sits in the top ten. Sequences were obtained from PBMCs. The receptors stem from a man aged 55 to 70 with head and neck cancer.

The CDR3 region is CASSPELAGSTQYF. In DNA form, the CDR3 reads TGTGCCAGCAGCCCTGAACTAGCGGGGTCGACCCAGTACTTC. The rearrangement uses TRBV2 and TRBJ2-5; 10 bases agree with TRBD2. In germline, CDR1 is SNHLY, CDR2 FYNNEI. The length of the CDR3 is 14 residues. The trim removed 6 bases at V and 7 bases at J, leaving 8 bases unmatched.

The chain recombines TRBV5-8 with TRBJ1-2; D not resolved. The CDR3 sequence is 11 residues long. V was pared by 4 bases and J by 7 bases, with 8 bases between. Per the germline V gene, CDR1 is SGHTS and CDR2 is YDEGEE. This CDR3 reads CASSPAGGYTF. Here the CDR3 DNA reads TGTGCCAGCAGCCCCGCCGGTGGCTACACCTTC. Full variable domain (missing parts from reference TRBV5-8 and TRBJ1-2): EAGVTQSPTHLIKTRGQQATLRCSPISGHTSVYWYQQALGLGLQFLLWYDEGEERNRGNFPPRFSGRQFPNYSSELNVNALELEDSALYLCASSPAGGYTFGSGTRLTVV.

The table lists this clone with a count of one. V and J are TRBV5-1 and TRBJ2-7, with D perhaps matching TRBD1 (6 bases). V gave up 4 bases and J gave up 6 bases, with 20 bases separating them. This CDR3 has 15 amino acids. Germline loops: CDR1 SGHRS, CDR2 YFSETQ. The CDR3 DNA is TGCGCCAGCAGCCCCTCAGGGGTTCAGGGTCCCGAGCAGTACTTC. It translates to CASSPSGVQGPEQYF.

CDR3 nucleotide sequence: TGTGCCAGCAGCCAAGACAAGGGGCTAAGGATCTATTCTGGAAACACCATATATTTT. It codes for CASSQDKGLRIYSGNTIYF. The chain has TRBV14 and TRBJ1-3; a possible D gene is TRBD1 (5 bases). The V end lost 0 bases, the J end lost 1 base, and 19 bases lay between the germline ends. From germline, CDR1 is SGHDN and CDR2 FVKESK. The CDR3 is made up of 19 amino acids. The full variable domain, with the rest looked up from reference TRBV14 and TRBJ1-3, is EAGVTQFPSHSVIEKGQTVTLRCDPISGHDNLYWYRRVMGKEIKFLLHFVKESKQDESGMPNNRFLAERTGGTYSTLKVQPAELEDSGVYFCASSQDKGLRIYSGNTIYFGEGSWLTVV.

The rearrangement uses TRBV4-1 and TRBJ2-2; TRBD1 matches at 9 bases. This CDR3 region has 13 residues. J gave up 6 bases and V 7 bases, and 3 bases lay outside the gene matches. The germline V gene has CDR1 MGHRA and CDR2 YSYEKL. The CDR3 nucleotides read TGCGCCAGCACCGGACAGGGGTCCGGGGAGCTGTTTTTT. Its protein is CASTGQGSGELFF.

The chain has TRBV11-2 and TRBJ2-7; D perhaps matches TRBD2 (6 bases). The CDR3 is made up of 13 amino acids. Per germline, CDR1 SGHAT and CDR2 FQNNGV. Trimming took 4 bases from V and 6 from J, leaving 13 bases between them. The CDR3 DNA reads TGTGCCAGCAGCTCCACGGGAGTTACCGAGCAGTACGTC. Translation gives CASSSTGVTEQYV.

This chain joins TRBV27 and TRBJ1-1; TRBD1 matches at 10 bases. The CDR3 runs to 13 residues. Germline CDR1 is MNHEY and CDR2 is SMNVEV (reference sequence). The V gene end was trimmed by 6 bases and the J gene end by 4 bases; junction bases not matched to a gene: 2. As DNA, the CDR3 is TGTGCCAGCAGGAGGACAGGGGGCACTGAAGCTTTCTTT. This gives the protein CASRRTGGTEAFF.

The CDR3 DNA sequence: TGTGCCAGCACCCCAGCCGGGACAGGGGGCCAAAAGGGGGAAGCTTTCTTT. Amino acids: CASTPAGTGGQKGEAFF. The chain links TRBV28 to TRBJ1-1; 12 bases are a match to TRBD1. V lost 7 bases, J lost 8 bases, and 17 bases stayed unmatched. This CDR3 is built from 17 residues. Per germline, CDR1 MDHEN and CDR2 SYDVKM.

The rearrangement links TRBV11-2 to TRBJ2-1; 11 bases are shared with TRBD2. Germline CDR1 and CDR2: SGHAT and FQNNGV. The CDR3 is 15 amino acids. After removal of 6 bases from V and 4 bases from J, the junction contained 5 bases not matched to a gene. This CDR3 is CASSETSGGYNEQFF. CDR3 in DNA: TGTGCCAGCAGTGAAACTAGCGGGGGTTACAATGAGCAGTTCTTC.

The chain couples TRBV11-2 to TRBJ1-1; 7 bases align to TRBD1. J lost 5 bases, V lost 6 bases, and 12 bases had no gene match. The CDR3 length is 15 residues. Germline V gene sequence: CDR1 SGHAT, CDR2 FQNNGV. CDR3 sequence (DNA): TGTGCCAGCAGTACCAGACAGGGATTGAGGACTGAAGCTTTCTTT. This encodes CASSTRQGLRTEAFF. Drawing the rest from reference TRBV11-2 and TRBJ1-1, the complete variable domain is EAGVAQSPRYKIIEKRQSVAFWCNPISGHATLYWYQQILGQGPKLLIQFQNNGVVDDSQLPKDRFSAERLKGVDSTLKIQPAKLEDSAVYLCASSTRQGLRTEAFFGQGTRLTVV.

This clone was recorded only once. The chain links TRBV6-2 or TRBV6-3 to TRBJ2-2, with TRBD1 matching over 9 bases. The germline V gene encodes CDR1 MNHEY and CDR2 SVGEGT. V lost 5 bases to trimming and J lost 6 bases; unmatched junction nucleotides: 10. This CDR3 region has 16 residues. As DNA, the CDR3 is TGTGCCAGCAGTGTAAAGGGACAGGGAGTCTCCGGGGAGCTGTTTTTT. It is translated as CASSVKGQGVSGELFF.

The chain has TRBV4-1 and TRBJ1-4; D gene ambiguous. This CDR3 is 17 amino acids long. Germline V gene data show CDR1 as MGHRA and CDR2 as YSYEKL. Trimming took off 5 bases at V and 8 bases at J, with 24 bases between the two ends. The CDR3 nucleotides read TGCGCCAGCAGCGGAACTCGGGCCGCCGGTTTTGGGGAAAAACTGTTTTTT. It codes for CASSGTRAAGFGEKLFF.

The chain couples TRBV30 to TRBJ2-3; 8 bases are a match to TRBD2. The V gene end was trimmed by 1 base and the J gene end by 4 bases; junction bases not matched to a gene: 1. This CDR3 is 13 amino acids long. The V gene's germline CDR1 is GTSNPN and CDR2 SVGIG (reference sequence). The CDR3 region has the DNA TGTGCCTGGAGTGCAGCGGGAGCAGATACGCAGTATTTT. It is translated as CAWSAAGADTQYF.

This clone showed up just a few times. The J gene is TRBJ1-1, the V gene TRBV19, with D uncertain. With 8 bases removed from V and 0 bases from J, the gap between germline ends came to 10 bases. The V gene's germline CDR1 is LNHDA and CDR2 SQIVND (reference sequence). The CDR3 is made up of 13 amino acids. CDR3 loop: CASYEGLNTEAFF. The CDR3 nucleotides are TGTGCCAGTTACGAGGGCCTGAACACTGAAGCTTTCTTT.

The J gene is TRBJ1-1, the V gene TRBV4-1; possibly TRBD1 for D (6 bases). CDR1 is MGHRA and CDR2 is YSYEKL in the germline V gene. The V and J ends lost 0 bases and 5 bases respectively, with 13 bases between them. The CDR3 runs to 15 residues. The DNA for the CDR3 is TGCGCCAGCAGCCAAGAACCAGGGGTGGGGACTGAAGCTTTCTTT. Protein: CASSQEPGVGTEAFF.

This clone was picked up one time. This chain joins TRBV3-1 (or the pseudogene TRBV3-2) and TRBJ2-1; TRBD2 matches 9 bases. The germline gives CDR1 LGHDT, CDR2 YNNKEL (reference sequence). V trimming: 5 bases; J trimming: 3 bases; junction bases outside the gene matches: 5. This CDR3 has 15 residues. The CDR3 nucleotides are TGTGCCAGCAGCTCTATAGCGGGGGACTACAATGAGCAGTTCTTC. It specifies CASSSIAGDYNEQFF.

The CDR3 spells CASSAARIGGAYNEQFF. CDR3 coding DNA: TGTGCCAGCAGCGCCGCGAGGATCGGGGGTGCCTACAATGAGCAGTTCTTC. The rearrangement links TRBV9 to TRBJ2-1, with D perhaps matching TRBD2 (6 bases). The CDR3 has 17 residues. In germline, CDR1 is SGDLS, CDR2 YYNGEE. V was cut by 3 bases and J by 2 bases, with 18 bases left in between. The full variable domain, rest sourced from reference TRBV9 and TRBJ2-1, is DSGVTQTPKHLITATGQRVTLRCSPRSGDLSVYWYQQSLDQGLQFLIQYYNGEERAKGNILERFSAQQFPDLHSELNLSSLELGDSALYFCASSAARIGGAYNEQFFGPGTRLTVL.

The chain joins TRBV5-5 to TRBJ2-3, with unresolved D. CDR1 and CDR2 from the germline V gene are SGHKS and YYEKEE (reference sequence). Trimming took 4 bases from V and 2 from J, leaving 17 bases between them. The CDR3 is 16 residues long. The CDR3 loop is CASSPPVDLYTDTQYF. In DNA, the CDR3 is TGTGCCAGCAGCCCTCCGGTAGACCTTTACACAGATACGCAGTATTTT.

The J gene is TRBJ2-2, the V gene TRBV7-8; TRBD2 matches at 13 bases. This CDR3 spans 17 amino acids. Trimming cost V 5 bases and J 6 bases; bases outside gene matches: 9. The germline CDR1 and CDR2 sequences are SGHVS and FQNEAQ. Here the CDR3 DNA reads TGTGCCAGCAGCCCAAAAGGACTAGCGGGAGCTGCCGGGGAGCTGTTTTTT. It translates to CASSPKGLAGAAGELFF.